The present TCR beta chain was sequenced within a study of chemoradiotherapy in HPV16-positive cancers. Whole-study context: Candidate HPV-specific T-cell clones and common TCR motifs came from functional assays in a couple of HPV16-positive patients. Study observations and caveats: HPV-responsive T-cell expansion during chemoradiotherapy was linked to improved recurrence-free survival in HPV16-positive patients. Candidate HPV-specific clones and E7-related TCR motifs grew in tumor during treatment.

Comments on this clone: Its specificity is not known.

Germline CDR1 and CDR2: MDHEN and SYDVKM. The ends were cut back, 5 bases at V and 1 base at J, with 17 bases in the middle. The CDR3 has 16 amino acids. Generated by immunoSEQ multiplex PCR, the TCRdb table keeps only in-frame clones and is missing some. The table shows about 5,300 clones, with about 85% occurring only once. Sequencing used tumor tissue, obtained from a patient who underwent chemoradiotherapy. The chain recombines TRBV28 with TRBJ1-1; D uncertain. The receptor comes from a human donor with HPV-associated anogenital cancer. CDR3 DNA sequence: TGTGCCAGCAGTCCGCCCCGTGGAAGCGGGAACACTGAAGCTTTCTTT. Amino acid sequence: CASSPPRGSGNTEAFF.